A selection of T cell receptor beta chains follows, all from one sample in a study of CD8 T cells in ankylosing spondylitis. TCRdb independently ran MiXCR on the 5' RACE reads; one entry per CDR3 protein. The profile covers about 92,000 distinct CDR3 sequences, with roughly 10% appearing a single time and about 4.6% taken by the ten largest. The sample was blood, either unsorted or a sorted T cell fraction (not recorded which). These TCRs come from a male donor with ankylosing spondylitis or in good health (not recorded which). Both conserved end residues are trimmed from each CDR3. The order of the fields is J gene, D gene, clone size, V gene, CDR3 protein. The D gene is left open where the match is weak. Clone size appears in some rows only: once, few, many, or a class for an expanded clone.

>TRBJ2-7|-|many|TRBV7-8
ASSLWYEQY
>TRBJ1-5|-|many|TRBV27
ASSPGTYQPQH
>TRBJ2-3|-|many|TRBV13
ASSLTGLIATDTQY
>TRBJ2-3|TRBD2|many|TRBV5-1
ASSLRLAGGKSDTQY
>TRBJ2-2|-|many|TRBV20-1
SATPGTSNTGELF
>TRBJ1-4|-|many|TRBV5-1
ASSSGQITNEKLF
>TRBJ1-5|-|many|TRBV24-1
ATSDGGPDQPQH
>TRBJ1-5|-|many|TRBV5-6
ASSTQGYSNQPQH
>TRBJ1-5|-|many|TRBV7-2
ASSFDTGRDQPQH
>TRBJ1-2|TRBD1|many|TRBV28
ASSRPTGGDGYT
>TRBJ2-1|-|many|TRBV15
ATSVRGAFVTYNEQF
>TRBJ2-7|-|many|TRBV12-3/TRBV12-4
ASSSGPVLEQY
>TRBJ1-1|-|many|TRBV5-1
ASSWARQESEAF
>TRBJ1-5|-|many|TRBV28
ASSSILGDNQPQH
>TRBJ1-2|TRBD1|many|TRBV4-2
ASSPPGQGVYGYT
>TRBJ2-1|-|many|TRBV5-1
ASSPDSTNEQF
>TRBJ1-1|-|many|TRBV29-1
SVNQGIEAF
>TRBJ1-1|-|many|TRBV12-3/TRBV12-4
ASRSVREAF
>TRBJ1-4|-|many|TRBV20-1
SARDVSGGEKLF
>TRBJ1-1|-|-|TRBV27
ASNDPGMRAF
>TRBJ2-5|-|many|TRBV2
ASSPVDETQY
>TRBJ2-3|-|many|TRBV20-1
STPRSHTQY
>TRBJ2-4|-|many|TRBV3-1
ASSLQVAKNIQY
>TRBJ2-1|-|many|TRBV7-8
ASSITGTLSYNEQF
>TRBJ1-2|-|medium-sized|TRBV3-1
ASSNTGGKYGYT
>TRBJ2-5|-|many|TRBV12-3/TRBV12-4
ASSLAHRGETQY
>TRBJ2-1|TRBD2|-|TRBV12-3/TRBV12-4
ASSPPALAGGQLLNEQF
>TRBJ2-7|-|many|TRBV3-1
ASSQGVVRYEQY
>TRBJ2-5|-|many|TRBV6-5
ASSYELADTGGQETQY
>TRBJ2-7|-|many|TRBV11-3
ASSLSGHRDNSYEQY
>TRBJ2-1|-|many|TRBV9
ASSVRDISYNEQF
>TRBJ2-4|TRBD1|-|TRBV5-6
ASSSPDRGIYIQY
>TRBJ1-5|-|many|TRBV4-1
ASSQDGRARWSNQPQH
>TRBJ1-1|TRBD1|many|TRBV29-1
SVRTGLEAF
>TRBJ1-5|-|many|TRBV20-1
SGKDSNQPQH